The clone carrying this T cell receptor (beta chain) was observed at least ten times. Its antigen is unidentified. TCR libraries were built in bulk with a published protocol and specific TCR primers. TCRdb processed the PCR reads anew with MiXCR; each CDR3 protein has one entry. The sample consists of more than 550,000 distinct CDR3 sequences, about 25% of them appearing once. The data were obtained in a study of molecular identifiers for immune sequencing clone quantification. The germline V gene encodes CDR1 SEHNR and CDR2 FQNEAQ (reference sequence). CDR3 size: 14 residues. V lost 4 bases, J lost 0 bases, and 8 bases lay in between. Study-wide points: The study reportedly detected spiked Jurkat TCR RNA from one cell among over 950,000 naive cells.

The gene calls are TRBV7-9 and TRBJ2-3; D remains unclear. The source material was naive CD8+ T cells from blood, with Jurkat cell RNA spiked in. Documented subset: FACS-sorted CD8+CD4-CCR7+CD45RA+ naive T cells. This clonotype was sampled from a human donor in good health. Some libraries in this study had Jurkat cell RNA spiked in. CDR3 loop: CASSSQRSTDTQYF. The CDR3 DNA reads TGTGCCAGCAGCTCACAGCGAAGCACAGATACGCAGTATTTT.